This T cell receptor beta chain is from a study of blood T cell repertoires in COVID-19. Germline V gives CDR1 MNHEY, CDR2 SVGEGT. The V end was cut by 7 bases, the J end by 5 bases, with 20 bases between. The CDR3 is 15 residues long. Data came from immunoSEQ multiplex PCR; TCRdb stores just in-frame clones and leaves some out. Among hundreds of thousands of clones listed, roughly 88% were seen once. The clonotype was recovered from a woman in her fifties or sixties with active or convalescent COVID-19. Sequenced input: peripheral blood. The chain combines TRBV6-2 or TRBV6-3 with TRBJ1-2; tentatively, D is TRBD1 (5 bases). CDR3 region: CASTPTGGGGYGYTF. In nucleotides, the CDR3 is TGTGCCAGCACCCCCACAGGCGGGGGAGGTTATGGCTACACCTTC.